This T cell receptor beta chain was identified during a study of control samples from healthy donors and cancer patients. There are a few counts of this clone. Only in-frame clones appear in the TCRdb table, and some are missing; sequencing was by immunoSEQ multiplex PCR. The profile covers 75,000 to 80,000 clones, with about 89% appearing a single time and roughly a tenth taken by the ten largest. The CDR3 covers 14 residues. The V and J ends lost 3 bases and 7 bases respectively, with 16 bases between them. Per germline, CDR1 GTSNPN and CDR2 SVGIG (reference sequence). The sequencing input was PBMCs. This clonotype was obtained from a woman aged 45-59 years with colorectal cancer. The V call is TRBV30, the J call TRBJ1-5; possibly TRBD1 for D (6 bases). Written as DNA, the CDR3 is TGTGCCTGGAGGGGAAAGGGGGGAAGACAGCCCCAGCATTTT. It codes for CAWRGKGGRQPQHF.